This TCR beta chain came from a study of cytomegalovirus exposure and HLA in healthy donors. The CDR3 contains 13 residues. Trimming cost V 3 bases and J 4 bases, with 9 bases left between them. The germline CDR1 and CDR2 sequences are SGHTA and FQGNSA. Here immunoSEQ multiplex PCR was the method, and the copy in TCRdb shows in-frame clones only, minus some. The profile shows 110,000 to 150,000 clones, about nine tenths of them singletons. The gene calls are TRBV7-2 and TRBJ2-5; the D gene is possibly TRBD2 (5 bases). This receptor was taken from a man in his late teens or twenties in good health and CMV-seronegative. Specimen: PBMCs. As DNA, the CDR3 is TGTGCCAGCAGCTTTCCCGGGGTAGAGACCCAGTACTTC. Amino acid sequence: CASSFPGVETQYF.